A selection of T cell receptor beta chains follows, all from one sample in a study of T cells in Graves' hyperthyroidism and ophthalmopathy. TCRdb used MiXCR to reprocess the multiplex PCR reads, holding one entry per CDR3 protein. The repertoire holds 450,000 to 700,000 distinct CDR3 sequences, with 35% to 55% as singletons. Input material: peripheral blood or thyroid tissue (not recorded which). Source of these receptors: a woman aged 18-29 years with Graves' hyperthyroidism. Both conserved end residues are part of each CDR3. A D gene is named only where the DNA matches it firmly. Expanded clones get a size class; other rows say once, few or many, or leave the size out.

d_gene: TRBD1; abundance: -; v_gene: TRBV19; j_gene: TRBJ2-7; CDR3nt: TGTGCCAGTAGTAAGAAGCTAAGGGACAGGGGATACGAGCAGTACTTC; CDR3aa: CASSKKLRDRGYEQYF
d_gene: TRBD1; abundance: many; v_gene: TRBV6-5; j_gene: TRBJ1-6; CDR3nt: TGTGCCAGCAGTTACTACAGGGGGTTACGCTCACCCCTCCACTTT; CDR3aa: CASSYYRGLRSPLHF
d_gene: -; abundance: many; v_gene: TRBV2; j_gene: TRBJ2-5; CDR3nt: TGTGCCCGGGGCAGGGAATGGCAAGAGACCCAGTACTTC; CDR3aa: CARGREWQETQYF
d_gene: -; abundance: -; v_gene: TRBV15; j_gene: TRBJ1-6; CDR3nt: TGTGCCACCAGCAGAGATCAGGGGTATGGTAATTCACCCCTCCACTTT; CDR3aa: CATSRDQGYGNSPLHF
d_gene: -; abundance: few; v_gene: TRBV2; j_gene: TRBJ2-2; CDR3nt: TGTGCCAGCATTCGAACCGGGGAGCTGTTTTTT; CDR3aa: CASIRTGELFF
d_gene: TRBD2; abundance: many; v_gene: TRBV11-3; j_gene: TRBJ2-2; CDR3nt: TGTGCCAGCAGCCCCCGTGGGGAGCGGGAGGTACCGTACGGGGAGCTGTTTTTT; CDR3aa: CASSPRGEREVPYGELFF
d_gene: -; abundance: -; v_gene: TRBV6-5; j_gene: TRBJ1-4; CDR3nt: TGTGCCAGCAGTTACTCGGGCCAGAATGAAAAACTGTTTTTT; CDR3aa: CASSYSGQNEKLFF
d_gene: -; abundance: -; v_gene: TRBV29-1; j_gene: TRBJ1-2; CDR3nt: TGCAGCGTGGTTAGCGGGACGTCGTATGGCTACACCTTC; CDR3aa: CSVVSGTSYGYTF
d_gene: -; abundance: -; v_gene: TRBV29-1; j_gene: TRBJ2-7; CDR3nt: TGCAGCGGGGAAGGCGAGTCGTGGGAGCAGTACTTC; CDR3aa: CSGEGESWEQYF
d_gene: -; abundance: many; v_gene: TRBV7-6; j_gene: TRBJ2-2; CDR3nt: TGTGCCAGCAGCTTAGTTCAGGGCACCGGGGAGCTGTTTTTT; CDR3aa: CASSLVQGTGELFF
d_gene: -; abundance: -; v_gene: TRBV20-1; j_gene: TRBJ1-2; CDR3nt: TGCAGCCAAGATCTTTATAGGCTGGGCTATGGCTACACCTTC; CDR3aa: CSQDLYRLGYGYTF
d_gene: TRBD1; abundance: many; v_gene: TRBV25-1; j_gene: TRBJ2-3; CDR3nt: TGTGCCAGCAGGACAGGGGTGGGCACAGATACGCAGTATTTT; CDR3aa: CASRTGVGTDTQYF
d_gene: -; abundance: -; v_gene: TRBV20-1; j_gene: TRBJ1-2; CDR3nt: TGCAGTGCCTCAGACAGGTCGAACTATGGCTACACCTTC; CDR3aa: CSASDRSNYGYTF
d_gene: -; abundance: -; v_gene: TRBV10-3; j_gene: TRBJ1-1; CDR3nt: TGTGCCATCAGTTACTCGCGGGGGTACATGAACACTGAAGCTTTCTTT; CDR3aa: CAISYSRGYMNTEAFF
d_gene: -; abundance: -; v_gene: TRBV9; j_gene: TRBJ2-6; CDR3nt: TGTGCCAGCAGCCCTCGTTTTGGGCAGGGGTCCACTGGGGCCAACGTCCTGACTTTC; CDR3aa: CASSPRFGQGSTGANVLTF
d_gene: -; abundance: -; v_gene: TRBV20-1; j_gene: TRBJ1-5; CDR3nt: TGCAGTTACAGTGATAGCAATCAGCCCCAGCATTTT; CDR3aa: CSYSDSNQPQHF
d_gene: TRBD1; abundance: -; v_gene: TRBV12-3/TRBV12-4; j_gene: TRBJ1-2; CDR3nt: TGTGCCAGCAGTTTACGGACAGGGCTTATCTATGGCTACACCTTC; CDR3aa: CASSLRTGLIYGYTF
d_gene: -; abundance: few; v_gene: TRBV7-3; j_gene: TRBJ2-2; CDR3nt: TGTGCCAGCAGCCATAACAGGGTTGGCACCGGGGAGCTGTTTTTT; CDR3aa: CASSHNRVGTGELFF
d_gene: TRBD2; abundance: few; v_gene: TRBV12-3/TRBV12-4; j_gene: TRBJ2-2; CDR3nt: TGTGCCAGCAGTTTAGCCCCTAGCGGGATCGCCGGGGAGCTGTTTTTT; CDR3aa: CASSLAPSGIAGELFF
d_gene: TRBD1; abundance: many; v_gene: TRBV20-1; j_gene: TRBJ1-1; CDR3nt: TGCAGTGCTTGGACAGGGGACACTGAAGCTTTCTTT; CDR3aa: CSAWTGDTEAFF
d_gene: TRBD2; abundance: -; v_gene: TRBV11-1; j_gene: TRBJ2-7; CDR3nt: TGTGCCAGCAGCCCTCTAGCGGGAGGCCCCTACGAGCAGTACTTC; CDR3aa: CASSPLAGGPYEQYF
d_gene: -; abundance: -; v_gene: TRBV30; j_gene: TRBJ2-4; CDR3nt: TGTGCCTGGAGTCGGGGGAACATTCAGTACTTC; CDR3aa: CAWSRGNIQYF
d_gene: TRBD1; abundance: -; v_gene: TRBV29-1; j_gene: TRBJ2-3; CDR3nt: TGCAGCGTTGATGGACAGGGGGGTACAGATACGCAGTATTTT; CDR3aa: CSVDGQGGTDTQYF
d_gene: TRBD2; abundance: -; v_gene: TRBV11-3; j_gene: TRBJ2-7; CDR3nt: TGTGCCAGCAGATATAGCGGGAGACGCGAGCAGTACTTC; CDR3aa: CASRYSGRREQYF
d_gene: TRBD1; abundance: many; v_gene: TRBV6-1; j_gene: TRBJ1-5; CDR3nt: TGTGCCAGCAGGGACAGGGTGGGTCAGCCCCAGCATTTT; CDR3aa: CASRDRVGQPQHF
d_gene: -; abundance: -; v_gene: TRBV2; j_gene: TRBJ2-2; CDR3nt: TGTGCCAGCATTTGGGGACGTAACACCGGGGAGCTGTTTTTT; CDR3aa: CASIWGRNTGELFF
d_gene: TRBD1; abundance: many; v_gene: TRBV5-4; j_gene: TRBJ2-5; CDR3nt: TGTGCCAGCAGCTCCCGGGACAGGGTGTTTGACCAGTACTTC; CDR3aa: CASSSRDRVFDQYF
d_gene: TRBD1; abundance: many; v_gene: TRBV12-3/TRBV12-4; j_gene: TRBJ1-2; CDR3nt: TGTGCCAGCAGTAATCGCTTGACAGGGAACGATCGGTCTGGCTACACCTTC; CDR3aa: CASSNRLTGNDRSGYTF
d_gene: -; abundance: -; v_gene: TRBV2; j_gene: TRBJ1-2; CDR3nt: TGTGCCAGCAAGGCGGGTGCGGATGGCTACACCTTC; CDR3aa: CASKAGADGYTF
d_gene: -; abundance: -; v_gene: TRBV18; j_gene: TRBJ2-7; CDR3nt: TGTGCCAGCTCACCATCTGAAGGGGCCTACGAGCAGTACTTC; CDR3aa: CASSPSEGAYEQYF
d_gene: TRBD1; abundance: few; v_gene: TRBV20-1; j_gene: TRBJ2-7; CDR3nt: TGCAGTGCTAGAGCTGGGACAGGGGACATCAACGAGCAGTACTTC; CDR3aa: CSARAGTGDINEQYF
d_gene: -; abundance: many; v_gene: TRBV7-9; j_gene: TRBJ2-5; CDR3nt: TGTGCCAGCAGCTTAAGTGGTGGGCAGGGATCCCAAGAGACCCAGTACTTC; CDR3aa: CASSLSGGQGSQETQYF
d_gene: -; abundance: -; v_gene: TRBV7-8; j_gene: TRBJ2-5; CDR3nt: TGTGCCAGCAGCGTAGGGGAAGGGGCCGGTGAGGAGACCCAGTACTTC; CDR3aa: CASSVGEGAGEETQYF
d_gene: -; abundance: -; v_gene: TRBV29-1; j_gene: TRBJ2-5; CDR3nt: TGCAGCAGCCAAGATAGGAAGACCCAGTACTTC; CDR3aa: CSSQDRKTQYF
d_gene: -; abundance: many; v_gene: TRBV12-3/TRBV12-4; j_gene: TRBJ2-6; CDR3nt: TGTGCCAGCAGTTTAGCGGGGGACATTGTGGGGGCCAACGTCCTGACTTTC; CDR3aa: CASSLAGDIVGANVLTF
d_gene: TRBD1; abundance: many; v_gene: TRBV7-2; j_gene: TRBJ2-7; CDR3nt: TGTGCCAGCAGCTTAGTTACTGGACAGGGTATCTACGAGCAGTACTTC; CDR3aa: CASSLVTGQGIYEQYF
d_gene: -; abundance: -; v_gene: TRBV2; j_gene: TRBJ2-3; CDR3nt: TGTGCCAGCAGTCTAGAACTCACAGATACGCAGTATTTT; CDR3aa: CASSLELTDTQYF
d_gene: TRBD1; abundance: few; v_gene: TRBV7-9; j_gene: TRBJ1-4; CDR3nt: TGTGCCAGCAGCGCCCCCCGACAGGGAAAAAGTGAAAAACTGTTTTTT; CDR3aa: CASSAPRQGKSEKLFF
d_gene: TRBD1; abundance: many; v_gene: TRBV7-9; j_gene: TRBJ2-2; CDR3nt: TGTGCCAGCAGCGGAACCGGGACAGGGGACACCGGGGAGCTGTTTTTT; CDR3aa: CASSGTGTGDTGELFF
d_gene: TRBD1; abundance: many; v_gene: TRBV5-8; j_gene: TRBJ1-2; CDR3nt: TGTGCCAGCAGCTTGTCTAGTTTCGGGACAGGGGGCGCCCGCTATGGCTACACCTTC; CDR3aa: CASSLSSFGTGGARYGYTF
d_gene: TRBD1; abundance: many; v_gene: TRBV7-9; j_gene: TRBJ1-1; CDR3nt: TGTGCCAGCAGCCTGGGACAGGGTGGTGAAGCTTTCTTT; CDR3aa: CASSLGQGGEAFF
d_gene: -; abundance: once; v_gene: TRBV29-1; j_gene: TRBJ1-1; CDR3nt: TGCAGCTTAGGCCACGAAGAGGGTGAAGCTTTCTTT; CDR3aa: CSLGHEEGEAFF
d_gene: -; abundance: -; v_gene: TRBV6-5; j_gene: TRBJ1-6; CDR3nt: TGTGCCAGCACGATAGGAGGGGGGAATTCACCCCTCCACTTT; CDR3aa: CASTIGGGNSPLHF
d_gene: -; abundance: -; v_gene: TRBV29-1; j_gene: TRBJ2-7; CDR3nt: TGCAGCGGGAAGTTGGGCGAGCAGTACTTC; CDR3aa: CSGKLGEQYF
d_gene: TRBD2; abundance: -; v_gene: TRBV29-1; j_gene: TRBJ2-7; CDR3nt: TGCAGCGTCCTCGGGCTAGCGGACTCCCAGGCTGAGGAGCAGTACTTC; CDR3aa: CSVLGLADSQAEEQYF
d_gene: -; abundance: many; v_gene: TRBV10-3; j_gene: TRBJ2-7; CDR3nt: TGTGCCACACGGGAGAGGGAGCAGTACTTC; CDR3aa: CATREREQYF
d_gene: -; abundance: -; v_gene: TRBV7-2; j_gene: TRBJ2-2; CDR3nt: TGTGCCAGCAGCGCCGGGGGCACCGGGGAGCTGTTTTTT; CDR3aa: CASSAGGTGELFF
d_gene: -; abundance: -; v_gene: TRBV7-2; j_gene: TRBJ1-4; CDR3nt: TGTGCCAGCAGCTTACCGGGGGACTTTTACAATGAAAAACTGTTTTTT; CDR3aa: CASSLPGDFYNEKLFF
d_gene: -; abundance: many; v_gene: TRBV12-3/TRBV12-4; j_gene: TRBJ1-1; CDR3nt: TGTGCCAGCAGTTTAGACAAGGGACGGCCGAACACTGAAGCTTTCTTT; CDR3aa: CASSLDKGRPNTEAFF
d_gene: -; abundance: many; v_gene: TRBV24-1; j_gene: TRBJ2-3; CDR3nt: TGTGCCACCAGTCCGGGAGCACGTCCAGATACGCAGTATTTT; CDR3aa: CATSPGARPDTQYF
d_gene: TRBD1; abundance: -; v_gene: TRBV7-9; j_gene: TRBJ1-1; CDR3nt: TGTGCCAGCAGCCCCTCAACCCGGACAGGGGAGGGAACTGAAGCTTTCTTT; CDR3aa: CASSPSTRTGEGTEAFF
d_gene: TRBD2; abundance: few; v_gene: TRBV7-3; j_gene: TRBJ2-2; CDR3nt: TGTGCCAGCAGTCGCCTAGCGGGAGGTTGGAACACCGGGGAGCTGTTTTTT; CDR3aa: CASSRLAGGWNTGELFF